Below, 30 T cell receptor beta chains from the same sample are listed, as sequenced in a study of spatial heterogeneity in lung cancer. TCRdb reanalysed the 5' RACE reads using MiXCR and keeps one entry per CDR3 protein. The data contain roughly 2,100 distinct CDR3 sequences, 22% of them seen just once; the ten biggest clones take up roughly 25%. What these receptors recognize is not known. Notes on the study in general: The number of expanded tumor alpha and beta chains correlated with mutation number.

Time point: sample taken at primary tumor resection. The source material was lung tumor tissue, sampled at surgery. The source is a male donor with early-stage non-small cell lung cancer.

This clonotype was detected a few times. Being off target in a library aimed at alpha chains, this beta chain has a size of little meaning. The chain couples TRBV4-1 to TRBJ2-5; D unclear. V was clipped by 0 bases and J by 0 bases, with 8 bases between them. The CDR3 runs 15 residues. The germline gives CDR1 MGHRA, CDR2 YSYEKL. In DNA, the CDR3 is TGCGCCAGCAGCCAAGATCCGGATTACCAAGAGACCCAGTACTTC. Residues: CASSQDPDYQETQYF.

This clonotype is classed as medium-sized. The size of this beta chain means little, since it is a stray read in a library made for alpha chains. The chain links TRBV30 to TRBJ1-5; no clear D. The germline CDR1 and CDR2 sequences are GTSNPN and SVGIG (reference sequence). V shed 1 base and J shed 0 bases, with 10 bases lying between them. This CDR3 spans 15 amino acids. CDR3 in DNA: TGTGCCTGGAGTGGACCCGGGCTTAGCAATCAGCCCCAGCATTTT. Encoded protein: CAWSGPGLSNQPQHF.

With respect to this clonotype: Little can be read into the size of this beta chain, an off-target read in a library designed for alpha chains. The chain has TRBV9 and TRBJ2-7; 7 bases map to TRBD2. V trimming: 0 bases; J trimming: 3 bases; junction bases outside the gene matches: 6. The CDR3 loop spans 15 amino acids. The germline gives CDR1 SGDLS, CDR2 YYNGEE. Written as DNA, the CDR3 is TGTGCCAGCAGCGTAGGCCTAGCGGAAATCTACGAGCAGTACTTC. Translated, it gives CASSVGLAEIYEQYF.

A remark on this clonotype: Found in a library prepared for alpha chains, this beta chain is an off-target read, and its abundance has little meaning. The CDR3 DNA sequence: TGTGCCAGCAGCTTAGCGCAAGGGCTGAGTTTGAGGAGTTACAATGAGCAGTTCTTC. Amino acid sequence: CASSLAQGLSLRSYNEQFF. The genes are TRBV7-8 and TRBJ2-1; D remains unclear. Germline values: CDR1 SGHVS, CDR2 FQNEAQ. The V gene lost 0 bases and the J gene lost 4 bases, with 22 bases spanning the gap. The CDR3 totals 19 residues.

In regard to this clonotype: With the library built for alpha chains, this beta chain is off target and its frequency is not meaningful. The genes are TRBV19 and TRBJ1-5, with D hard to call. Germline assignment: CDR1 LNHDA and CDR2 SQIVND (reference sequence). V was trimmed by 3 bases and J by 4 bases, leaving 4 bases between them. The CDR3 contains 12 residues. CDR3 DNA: TGTGCCAGTAGTATCTGGAATCAGCCCCAGCATTTT. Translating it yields CASSIWNQPQHF.

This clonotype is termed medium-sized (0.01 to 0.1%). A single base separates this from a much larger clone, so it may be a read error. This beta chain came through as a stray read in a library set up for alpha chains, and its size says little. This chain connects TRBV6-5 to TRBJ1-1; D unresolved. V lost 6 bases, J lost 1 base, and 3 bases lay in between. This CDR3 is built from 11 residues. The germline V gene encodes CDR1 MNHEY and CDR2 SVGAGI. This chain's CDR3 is CASRGNTEAFF. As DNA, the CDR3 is TGTGCCAGCAGGGGGAACACTGAAGCTTTCTTT.

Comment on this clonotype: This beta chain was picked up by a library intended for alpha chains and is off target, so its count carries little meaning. The DNA of the CDR3 is TGTGCCAGTAGCGACAGGGCTCGGGATAATTCACCCCTCCACTTT. Its protein is CASSDRARDNSPLHF. The chain carries TRBV19 and TRBJ1-6; 7 nucleotides match TRBD1. Per the germline V gene, CDR1 is LNHDA and CDR2 is SQIVND (reference sequence). The CDR3 length is 15 residues. V gave up 6 bases and J gave up 5 bases; unmatched junction bases: 7.

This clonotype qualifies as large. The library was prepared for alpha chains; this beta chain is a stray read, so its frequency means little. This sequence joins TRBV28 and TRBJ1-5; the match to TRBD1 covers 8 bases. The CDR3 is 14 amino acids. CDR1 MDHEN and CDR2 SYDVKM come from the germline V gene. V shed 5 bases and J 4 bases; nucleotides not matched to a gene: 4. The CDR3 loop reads CASSTGGFNQPQHF. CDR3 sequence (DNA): TGTGCCAGCAGTACAGGGGGATTTAATCAGCCCCAGCATTTT.

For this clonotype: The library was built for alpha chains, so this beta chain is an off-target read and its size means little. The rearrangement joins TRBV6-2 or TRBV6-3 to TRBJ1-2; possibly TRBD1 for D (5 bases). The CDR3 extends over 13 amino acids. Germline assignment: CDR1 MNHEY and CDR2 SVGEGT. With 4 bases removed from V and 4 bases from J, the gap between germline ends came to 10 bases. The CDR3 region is CASSLWDLYGYTF. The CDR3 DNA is TGTGCCAGCAGTTTATGGGACCTCTATGGCTACACCTTC.

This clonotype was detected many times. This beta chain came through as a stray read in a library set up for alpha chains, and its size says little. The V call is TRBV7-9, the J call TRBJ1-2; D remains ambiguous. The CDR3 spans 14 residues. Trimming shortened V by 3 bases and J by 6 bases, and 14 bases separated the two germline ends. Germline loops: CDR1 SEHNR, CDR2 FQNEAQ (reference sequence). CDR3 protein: CASSFPEQLNGYTF. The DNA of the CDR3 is TGTGCCAGCAGCTTCCCTGAGCAGCTTAATGGCTACACCTTC.

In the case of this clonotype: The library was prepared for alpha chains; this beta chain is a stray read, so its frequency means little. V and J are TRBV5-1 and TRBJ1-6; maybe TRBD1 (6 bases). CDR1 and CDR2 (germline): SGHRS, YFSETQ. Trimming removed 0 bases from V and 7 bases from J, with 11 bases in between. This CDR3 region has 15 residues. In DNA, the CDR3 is TGCGCCAGCAGCTTGGTAGGGGGGGACAATTCACCCCTCCACTTT. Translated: CASSLVGGDNSPLHF.

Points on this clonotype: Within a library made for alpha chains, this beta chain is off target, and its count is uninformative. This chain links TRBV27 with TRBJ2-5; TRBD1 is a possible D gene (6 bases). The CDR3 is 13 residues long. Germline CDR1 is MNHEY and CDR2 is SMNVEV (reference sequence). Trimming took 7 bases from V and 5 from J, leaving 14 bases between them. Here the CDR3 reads CASKKRGWETQYF. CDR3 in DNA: TGTGCCAGCAAAAAAAGGGGGTGGGAGACCCAGTACTTC.

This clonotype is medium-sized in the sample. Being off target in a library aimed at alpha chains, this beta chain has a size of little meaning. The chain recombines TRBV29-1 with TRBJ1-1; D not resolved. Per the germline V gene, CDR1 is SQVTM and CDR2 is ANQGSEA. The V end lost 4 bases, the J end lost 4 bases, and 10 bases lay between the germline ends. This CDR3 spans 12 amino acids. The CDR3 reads CSVAAGGTEAFF. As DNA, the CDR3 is TGCAGCGTTGCGGCGGGAGGCACTGAAGCTTTCTTT.

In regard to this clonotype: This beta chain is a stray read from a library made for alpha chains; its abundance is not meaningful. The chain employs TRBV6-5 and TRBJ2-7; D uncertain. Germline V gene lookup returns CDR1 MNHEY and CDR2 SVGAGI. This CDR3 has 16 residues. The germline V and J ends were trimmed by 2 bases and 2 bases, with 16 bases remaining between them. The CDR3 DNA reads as TGTGCCAGCAGTTACCCCCTGAAGGATATTCCCTACGAGCAGTACTTC. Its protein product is CASSYPLKDIPYEQYF.

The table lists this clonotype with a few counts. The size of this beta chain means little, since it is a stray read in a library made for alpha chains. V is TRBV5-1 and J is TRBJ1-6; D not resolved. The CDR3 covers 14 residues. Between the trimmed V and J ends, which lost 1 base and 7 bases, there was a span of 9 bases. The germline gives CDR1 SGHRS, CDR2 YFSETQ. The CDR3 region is CASSLPGVNSPLHF. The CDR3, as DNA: TGCGCCAGCAGCTTGCCGGGAGTAAATTCACCCCTCCACTTT.

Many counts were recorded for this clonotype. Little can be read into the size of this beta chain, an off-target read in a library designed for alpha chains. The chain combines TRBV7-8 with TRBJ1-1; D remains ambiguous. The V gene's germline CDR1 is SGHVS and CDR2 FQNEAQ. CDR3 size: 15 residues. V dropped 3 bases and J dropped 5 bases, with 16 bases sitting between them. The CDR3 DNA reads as TGTGCCAGCAGCTTCCAACCCGGGGTGGGGACTGAAGCTTTCTTT. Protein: CASSFQPGVGTEAFF.

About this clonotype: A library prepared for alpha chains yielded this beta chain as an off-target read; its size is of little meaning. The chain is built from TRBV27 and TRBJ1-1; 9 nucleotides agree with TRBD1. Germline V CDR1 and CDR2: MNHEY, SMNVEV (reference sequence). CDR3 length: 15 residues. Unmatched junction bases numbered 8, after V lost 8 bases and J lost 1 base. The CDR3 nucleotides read TGTGCCAGCTTGAGGACAGGGGCCCGGAACACTGAAGCTTTCTTT. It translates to CASLRTGARNTEAFF.

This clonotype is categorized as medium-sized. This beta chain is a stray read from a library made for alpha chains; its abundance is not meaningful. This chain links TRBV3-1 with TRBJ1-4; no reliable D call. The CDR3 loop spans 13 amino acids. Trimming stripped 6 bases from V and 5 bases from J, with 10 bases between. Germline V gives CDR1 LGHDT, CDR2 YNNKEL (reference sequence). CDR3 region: CASRGGRNEKLFF. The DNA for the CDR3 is TGTGCCAGCAGAGGCGGAAGGAATGAAAAACTGTTTTTT.

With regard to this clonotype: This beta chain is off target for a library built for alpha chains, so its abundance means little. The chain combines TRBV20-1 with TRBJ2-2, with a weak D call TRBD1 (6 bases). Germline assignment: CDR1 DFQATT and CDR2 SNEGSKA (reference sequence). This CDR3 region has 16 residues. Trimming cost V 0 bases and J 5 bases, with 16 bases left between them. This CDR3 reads CSARDLNRADTGELFF. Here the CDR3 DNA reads TGCAGTGCTAGAGATCTGAACAGGGCAGATACCGGGGAGCTGTTTTTT.

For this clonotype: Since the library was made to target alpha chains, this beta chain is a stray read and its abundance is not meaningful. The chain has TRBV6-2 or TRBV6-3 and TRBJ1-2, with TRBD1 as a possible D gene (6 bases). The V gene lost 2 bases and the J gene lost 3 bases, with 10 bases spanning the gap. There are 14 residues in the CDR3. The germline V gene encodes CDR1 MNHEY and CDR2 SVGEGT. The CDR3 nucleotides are TGTGCCAGCAGTTACGAGAGGGGGGACTATGGCTACACCTTC. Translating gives CASSYERGDYGYTF.

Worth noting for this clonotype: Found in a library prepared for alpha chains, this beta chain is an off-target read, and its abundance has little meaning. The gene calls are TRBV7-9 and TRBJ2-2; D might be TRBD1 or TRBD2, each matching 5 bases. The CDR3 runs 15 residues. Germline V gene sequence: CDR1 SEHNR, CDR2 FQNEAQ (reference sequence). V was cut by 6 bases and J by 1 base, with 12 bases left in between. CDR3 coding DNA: TGTGCCAGCAGGGGGGACGTAGAGAACACCGGGGAGCTGTTTTTT. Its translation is CASRGDVENTGELFF.

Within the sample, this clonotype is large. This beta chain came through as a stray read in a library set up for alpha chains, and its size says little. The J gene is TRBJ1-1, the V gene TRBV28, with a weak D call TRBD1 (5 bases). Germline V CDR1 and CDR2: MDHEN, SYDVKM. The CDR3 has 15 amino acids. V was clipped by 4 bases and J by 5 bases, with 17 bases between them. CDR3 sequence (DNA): TGTGCCAGCAGTTCCCCACCCGTCACAGGTACTGAAGCTTTCTTT. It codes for CASSSPPVTGTEAFF.

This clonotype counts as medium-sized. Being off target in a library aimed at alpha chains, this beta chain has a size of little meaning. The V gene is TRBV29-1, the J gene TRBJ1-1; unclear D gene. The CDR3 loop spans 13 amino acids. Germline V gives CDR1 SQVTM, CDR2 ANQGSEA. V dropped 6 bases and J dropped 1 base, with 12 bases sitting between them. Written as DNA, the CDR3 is TGCAGCGTCCATAGAGGAGGGAACACTGAAGCTTTCTTT. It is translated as CSVHRGGNTEAFF.

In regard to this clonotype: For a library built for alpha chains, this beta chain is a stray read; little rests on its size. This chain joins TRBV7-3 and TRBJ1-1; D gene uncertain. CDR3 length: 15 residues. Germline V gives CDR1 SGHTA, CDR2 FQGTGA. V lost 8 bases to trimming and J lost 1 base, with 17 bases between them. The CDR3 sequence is CASGTSGGKNTEAFF. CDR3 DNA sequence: TGTGCCAGCGGCACAAGTGGAGGGAAGAACACTGAAGCTTTCTTT. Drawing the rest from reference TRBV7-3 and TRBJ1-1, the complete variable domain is GAGVSQTPSNKVTEKGKYVELRCDPISGHTALYWYRQSLGQGPEFLIYFQGTGAADDSGLPNDRFFAVRPEGSVSTLKIQRTERGDSAVYLCASGTSGGKNTEAFFGQGTRLTVV.

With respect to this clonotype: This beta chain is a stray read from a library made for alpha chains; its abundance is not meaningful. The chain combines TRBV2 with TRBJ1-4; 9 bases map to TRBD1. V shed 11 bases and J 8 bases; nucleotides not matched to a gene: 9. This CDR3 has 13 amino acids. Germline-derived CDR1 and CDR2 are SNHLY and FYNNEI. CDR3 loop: CAGTGTGREKLFF. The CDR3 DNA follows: TGTGCCGGCACCGGGACAGGGCGAGAAAAACTGTTTTTT. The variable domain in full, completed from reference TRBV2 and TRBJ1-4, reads EPEVTQTPSHQVTQMGQEVILRCVPISNHLYFYWYRQILGQKVEFLVSFYNNEISEKSEIFDDQFSVERPDGSNFTLKIRSTKLEDSAMYFCAGTGTGREKLFFGSGTQLSVL.

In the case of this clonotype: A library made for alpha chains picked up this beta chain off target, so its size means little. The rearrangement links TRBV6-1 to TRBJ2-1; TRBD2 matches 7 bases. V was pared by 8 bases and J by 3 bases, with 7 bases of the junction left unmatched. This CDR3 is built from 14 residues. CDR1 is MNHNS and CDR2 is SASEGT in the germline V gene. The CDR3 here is CASHGSGDYNEQFF. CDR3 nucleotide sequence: TGTGCCAGCCATGGAAGCGGGGACTACAATGAGCAGTTCTTC.

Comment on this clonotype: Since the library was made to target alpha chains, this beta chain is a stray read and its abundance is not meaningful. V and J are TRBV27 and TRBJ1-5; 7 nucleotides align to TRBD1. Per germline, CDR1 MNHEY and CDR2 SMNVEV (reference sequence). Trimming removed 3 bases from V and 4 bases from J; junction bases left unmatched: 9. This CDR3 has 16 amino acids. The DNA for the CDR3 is TGTGCCAGCAGTTTGGAGGGGGCAGGAAAGAATCAGCCCCAGCATTTT. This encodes CASSLEGAGKNQPQHF.

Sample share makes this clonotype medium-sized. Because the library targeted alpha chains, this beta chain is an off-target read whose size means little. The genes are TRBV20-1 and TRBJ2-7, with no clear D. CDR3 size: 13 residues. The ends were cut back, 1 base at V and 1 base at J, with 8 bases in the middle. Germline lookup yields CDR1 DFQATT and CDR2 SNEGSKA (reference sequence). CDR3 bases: TGCAGTGCTAGAGGGCCGGTTTCCTACGAGCAGTACTTC. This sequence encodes CSARGPVSYEQYF.

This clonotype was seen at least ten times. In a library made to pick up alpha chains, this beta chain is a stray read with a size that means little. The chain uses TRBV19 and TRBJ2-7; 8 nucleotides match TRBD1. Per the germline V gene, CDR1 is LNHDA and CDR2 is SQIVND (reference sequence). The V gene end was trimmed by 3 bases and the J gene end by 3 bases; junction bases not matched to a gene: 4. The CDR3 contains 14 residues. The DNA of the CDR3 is TGTGCCAGTAGTATTACAGGGGGGATCTACGAGCAGTACTTC. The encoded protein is CASSITGGIYEQYF.

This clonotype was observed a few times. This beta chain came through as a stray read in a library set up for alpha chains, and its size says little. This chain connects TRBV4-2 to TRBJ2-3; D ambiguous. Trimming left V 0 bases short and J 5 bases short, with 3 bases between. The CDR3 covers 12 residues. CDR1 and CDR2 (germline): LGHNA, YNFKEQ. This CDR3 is CASSQEKDTQYF. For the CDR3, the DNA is TGTGCCAGCAGCCAAGAAAAAGATACGCAGTATTTT.